The 30 T cell receptor beta chains presented below share a single source sample, sequenced in a study of blood T cell repertoires in COVID-19. Generated by immunoSEQ multiplex PCR, the TCRdb table keeps only in-frame clones and is missing some. The data contain a few hundred thousand clones, 80% to 90% of them singletons. Sequenced material: PBMCs or T cells enriched from blood (not recorded which). Receptors were obtained from a man aged 18 to 29 with acute COVID-19.

This clone was seen just once. CDR3 coding DNA: TGTGCCAGCAGCCATAACAATTATGAAAAACTGTTTTTT. Its translation: CASSHNNYEKLFF. The chain joins TRBV14 to TRBJ1-4; D uncertain. In germline, CDR1 is SGHDN, CDR2 FVKESK. CDR3 length equals 13 residues. The V and J ends lost 3 bases and 6 bases respectively, with 8 bases between them.

The chain employs TRBV9 and TRBJ2-5; perhaps TRBD2 as D (6 bases). The V end was cut by 0 bases, the J end by 5 bases, with 14 bases between. This CDR3 is 15 amino acids long. Germline V gene data show CDR1 as SGDLS and CDR2 as YYNGEE. The CDR3 sequence: CASSVGGGLRETQYF. The CDR3 DNA follows: TGTGCCAGCAGCGTAGGTGGAGGGTTAAGGGAGACCCAGTACTTC.

The chain employs TRBV19 and TRBJ2-5, with 12 positions matching TRBD2. Germline V gives CDR1 LNHDA, CDR2 SQIVND (reference sequence). The trim removed 6 bases at V and 3 bases at J, leaving 2 bases unmatched. The CDR3 spans 14 residues. The chain's CDR3 is CASRRLAGEETQYF. The CDR3 DNA is TGTGCCAGTAGACGACTAGCGGGAGAAGAGACCCAGTACTTC.

This chain joins TRBV9 and TRBJ2-1; D unclear. Trimming pared 0 bases from V and 4 bases from J, leaving 14 bases between. The CDR3 sequence is 16 residues long. The germline CDR1 and CDR2 sequences are SGDLS and YYNGEE. This CDR3 is CASSVGGSISYNEQFF. DNA of the CDR3: TGTGCCAGCAGCGTAGGAGGTAGCATCTCATACAATGAGCAGTTCTTC.

The chain has TRBV4-3 and TRBJ2-4, with 7 bases aligning to TRBD1. Trimming cost V 2 bases and J 3 bases; bases outside gene matches: 10. Germline lookup yields CDR1 LGHNA and CDR2 YSLEER. The CDR3 is made up of 17 amino acids. CDR3 bases: TGCGCCAGCAGCCAAAGACTTGACAGGGTAAACAAAAACATTCAGTACTTC. Translation gives CASSQRLDRVNKNIQYF.

This chain links TRBV12-3 or TRBV12-4 with TRBJ2-7, with D possibly being TRBD2 (5 bases). The CDR3 runs 13 residues. Trimming pared 7 bases from V and 0 bases from J, leaving 10 bases between. CDR3 nucleotide sequence: TGTGCCAGCACGGACTCGCACTCCTACGAGCAGTACTTC. Residues: CASTDSHSYEQYF.

This sequence joins TRBV4-3 and TRBJ2-1; 10 bases line up with TRBD2. The trim removed 2 bases at V and 7 bases at J, leaving 5 bases unmatched. The CDR3 runs to 15 residues. Germline CDR1 and CDR2: LGHNA and YSLEER. Here the CDR3 DNA reads TGCGCCAGCAGCCAACAGAGACTAGCGGGTAATGAGCAGTTCTTC. It translates to CASSQQRLAGNEQFF.

The gene calls are TRBV7-6 and TRBJ2-7; D is perhaps TRBD2 (5 bases). With 4 bases removed from V and 6 bases from J, the gap between germline ends came to 16 bases. CDR1 SGHVS and CDR2 FNYEAQ come from the germline V gene. CDR3 size: 14 residues. The DNA of the CDR3 is TGTGCCAGCAGCTCCCCGAGGGCGGGTTCCGAGCAGTACTTC. Translation gives CASSSPRAGSEQYF.

This chain links TRBV11-2 with TRBJ2-7, with TRBD1 matching 7 bases. The CDR3 is made up of 15 amino acids. Looked up from germline, CDR1 is SGHAT and CDR2 is FQNNGV. With 3 bases clipped from V and 2 bases from J, the junction kept 7 bases outside the gene matches. CDR3 loop: CASSFEGGYTYEQYF. Written as DNA, the CDR3 is TGTGCCAGCAGCTTTGAAGGGGGCTATACCTACGAGCAGTACTTC.

The chain uses TRBV30 and TRBJ1-1; D gene ambiguous. CDR3 length: 15 residues. Germline V CDR1 and CDR2: GTSNPN, SVGIG (reference sequence). V gave up 1 base and J gave up 6 bases, with 18 bases separating them. CDR3 coding DNA: TGTGCCTGGAGTGAGTATAACAGCGGGCCGGCTGAAGCTTTCTTT. This encodes CAWSEYNSGPAEAFF.

This chain links TRBV7-9 with TRBJ2-7; tentative D call: TRBD2 (6 bases). The CDR3 contains 16 residues. CDR1 and CDR2 (germline): SEHNR, FQNEAQ (reference sequence). Deletions cut 0 bases from V and 2 bases from J, with 14 bases between. The CDR3 region has the DNA TGTGCCAGCAGCTTAGCATCGAGCGGGTTTACCTACGAGCAGTACTTC. Its translation: CASSLASSGFTYEQYF.

J is TRBJ1-1 and V is TRBV3-1 (or the pseudogene TRBV3-2); D is ambiguous. Germline V gene lookup returns CDR1 LGHDT and CDR2 YNNKEL (reference sequence). The length of the CDR3 is 14 residues. Trimming left V 2 bases short and J 0 bases short, with 7 bases between. The CDR3 bases are TGTGCCAGCAGCCAATTCGGGTTGAACACTGAAGCTTTCTTT. Translation: CASSQFGLNTEAFF.

The rearrangement uses TRBV21-1 and TRBJ1-2; the DNA was not used to check the table's D call, TRBD1. TRBV21-1 is designated a pseudogene. The length of the CDR3 is 18 residues. CDR3 sequence: CASSKDREIKNRVYGYTF. The CDR3 nucleotides read TGTGCCAGCAGCAAAGACAGGGAAATAAAGAATAGGGTCTATGGCTACACCTTC.

This chain links TRBV11-2 with TRBJ2-7; TRBD2 matches at 14 bases. The CDR3 has 15 amino acids. J gave up 5 bases and V 7 bases, and 7 bases lay outside the gene matches. Germline V CDR1 and CDR2: SGHAT, FQNNGV. The CDR3 nucleotides are TGTGCCAGCAAGACTAGCGGGAGGGTTCTCGACGAGCAGTACTTC. This sequence encodes CASKTSGRVLDEQYF. Full variable domain (remainder filled in from reference TRBV11-2 and TRBJ2-7): EAGVAQSPRYKIIEKRQSVAFWCNPISGHATLYWYQQILGQGPKLLIQFQNNGVVDDSQLPKDRFSAERLKGVDSTLKIQPAKLEDSAVYLCASKTSGRVLDEQYFGPGTRLTVT.

The chain joins TRBV11-2 to TRBJ1-2, with 8 bases aligning to TRBD1. Trimming removed 0 bases from V and 1 base from J; junction bases left unmatched: 10. Germline CDR1 and CDR2: SGHAT and FQNNGV. The CDR3 totals 18 residues. The CDR3 DNA sequence: TGTGCCAGCAGCTTAGATTCGGGCAGGGGGCGAGGTAACTATGGCTACACCTTC. Its translation: CASSLDSGRGRGNYGYTF. Together with reference TRBV11-2 and TRBJ1-2, the CDR3 gives the full variable domain: EAGVAQSPRYKIIEKRQSVAFWCNPISGHATLYWYQQILGQGPKLLIQFQNNGVVDDSQLPKDRFSAERLKGVDSTLKIQPAKLEDSAVYLCASSLDSGRGRGNYGYTFGSGTRLTVV.

The gene calls are TRBV29-1 and TRBJ2-3; maybe TRBD1 (6 bases). CDR3 length equals 13 residues. Germline V gene data show CDR1 as SQVTM and CDR2 as ANQGSEA. Trimming shortened V by 8 bases and J by 1 base, and 13 bases separated the two germline ends. The CDR3 DNA reads TGCAGCTCCGCGGCAGGGGGCACAGATACGCAGTATTTT. Its translation is CSSAAGGTDTQYF.

The chain joins TRBV24-1 to TRBJ2-2; TRBD1 agrees at 10 bases. V shed 7 bases and J 0 bases; nucleotides not matched to a gene: 4. This CDR3 comprises 16 residues. The germline V gene has CDR1 KGHDR and CDR2 SFDVKD. Here the CDR3 DNA reads TGTGCCACCAGCCAGGACAGGGGGACGAACACCGGGGAGCTGTTTTTT. Translating gives CATSQDRGTNTGELFF.

The J gene is TRBJ1-4, the V gene TRBV19; D might be TRBD1 (5 bases). V lost 3 bases, J lost 8 bases, and 16 bases lay in between. The CDR3 spans 15 residues. Germline V gives CDR1 LNHDA, CDR2 SQIVND (reference sequence). CDR3 amino acids: CASSISGTFSEKLFF. CDR3 DNA: TGTGCCAGTAGTATTAGCGGGACTTTCTCCGAAAAACTGTTTTTT. Based on the CDR3 plus reference TRBV19 and TRBJ1-4, the full variable domain is DGGITQSPKYLFRKEGQNVTLSCEQNLNHDAMYWYRQDPGQGLRLIYYSQIVNDFQKGDIAEGYSVSREKKESFPLTVTSAQKNPTAFYLCASSISGTFSEKLFFGSGTQLSVL.

The V call is TRBV7-8, the J call TRBJ2-1; TRBD2 matches 8 bases. Germline loops: CDR1 SGHVS, CDR2 FQNEAQ. J gave up 5 bases and V 1 base, and 7 bases lay outside the gene matches. The CDR3 is made up of 16 amino acids. The CDR3 DNA follows: TGTGCCAGCAGCTTAGAGGGCAGCGGGAGAGACAATGAGCAGTTCTTC. It translates to CASSLEGSGRDNEQFF.

The chain links TRBV11-2 to TRBJ2-1, with TRBD1 identical over 8 bases. J was trimmed by 7 bases and V by 4 bases; bases with no gene match: 6. CDR3 length: 14 amino acids. Germline CDR1 is SGHAT and CDR2 is FQNNGV. CDR3 DNA sequence: TGTGCCAGCAGCTCTGGACAGGGTGGGAATGAGCAGTTCTTC. This encodes CASSSGQGGNEQFF.

The V and J genes are TRBV11-2 and TRBJ2-7; the match to TRBD1 covers 7 bases. V trimming: 3 bases; J trimming: 3 bases; junction bases outside the gene matches: 8. The CDR3 sequence is 15 residues long. In germline, CDR1 is SGHAT, CDR2 FQNNGV. The CDR3 loop reads CASSFPGTVYYEQYF. Here the CDR3 DNA reads TGTGCCAGCAGCTTTCCCGGGACAGTTTACTACGAGCAGTACTTC.

The chain couples TRBV21-1 to TRBJ2-7; the table calls TRBD1, which could not be checked here. TRBV21-1 is recorded as a pseudogene. CDR3 length: 13 residues. CDR3 protein: CASNPTGDDEQYF. In nucleotides, the CDR3 is TGTGCCAGCAACCCAACAGGGGACGACGAGCAGTACTTC.

The V gene is TRBV7-2, the J gene TRBJ1-5; D not certain. Per germline, CDR1 SGHTA and CDR2 FQGNSA. V gave up 1 base and J gave up 0 bases, with 13 bases separating them. The CDR3 has 17 residues. CDR3 in amino acids: CASSLGEGLYSNQPQHF. Written as DNA, the CDR3 is TGTGCCAGCAGCTTAGGAGAGGGCCTCTATAGCAATCAGCCCCAGCATTTT.

The rearrangement links TRBV4-2 to TRBJ2-7, with D possibly matching TRBD1 (6 bases). This CDR3 has 14 residues. V was trimmed by 1 base and J by 0 bases, leaving 7 bases between them. Germline lookup yields CDR1 LGHNA and CDR2 YNFKEQ. Written as DNA, the CDR3 is TGTGCCAGCAGCCAAGGGACAGTCTCCTACGAGCAGTACTTC. Its protein product is CASSQGTVSYEQYF.

This clone was counted between two and nine times. The V call is TRBV4-2, the J call TRBJ1-6; maybe TRBD1 (6 bases). V was trimmed by 1 base and J by 0 bases, leaving 16 bases between them. The CDR3 contains 19 residues. Per germline, CDR1 LGHNA and CDR2 YNFKEQ. The chain's CDR3 is CASSQGPGHQSSYNSPLHF. Written as DNA, the CDR3 is TGTGCCAGCAGCCAAGGGCCGGGACACCAAAGCTCCTATAATTCACCCCTCCACTTT.

This clone was seen more than once but under ten times. The rearrangement links TRBV19 to TRBJ1-1; D is uncertain. CDR3 length: 12 residues. Deletions cut 5 bases from V and 2 bases from J, with 6 bases between. Germline-derived CDR1 and CDR2 are LNHDA and SQIVND (reference sequence). Written as DNA, the CDR3 is TGTGCCAGTAGTTGGAGCAACACTGAAGCTTTCTTT. Amino acids: CASSWSNTEAFF.

There are many counts of this clone. The rearrangement uses TRBV7-9 and TRBJ2-7; D is perhaps TRBD2 (6 bases). CDR3 size: 16 residues. V was shortened by 4 bases and J by 0 bases, with 16 bases between the two germline ends. Germline V CDR1 and CDR2: SEHNR, FQNEAQ (reference sequence). The DNA of the CDR3 is TGTGCCAGCAGCTCTGCTAGCGAATCGAGCTCCTACGAGCAGTACTTC. Protein sequence: CASSSASESSSYEQYF.

This rearrangement joins TRBV2 to TRBJ2-5; 9 nucleotides agree with TRBD2. This CDR3 spans 13 amino acids. Trimming took 6 bases from V and 5 from J; bases not matched to a gene: 4. Germline CDR1 is SNHLY and CDR2 is FYNNEI. The CDR3 reads CASSPGLAETQYF. The CDR3, as DNA: TGTGCCAGCAGCCCCGGACTAGCGGAGACCCAGTACTTC.

V is TRBV19 and J is TRBJ2-6; possible D gene TRBD2, 7 bases. V was trimmed by 5 bases and J by 2 bases, leaving 10 bases between them. From germline, CDR1 is LNHDA and CDR2 SQIVND (reference sequence). The CDR3 has 15 residues. The CDR3 bases are TGTGCCAGTAGTCCGGGGGGCGCTGGGGCCAACGTCCTGACTTTC. Translating it yields CASSPGGAGANVLTF.

The V call is TRBV11-3, the J call TRBJ2-1, with 7 positions matching TRBD2. With V trimmed by 3 bases and J by 5 bases, 4 bases remained unmatched. Germline CDR1 reads SGHNT; CDR2 reads YENEEA. The CDR3 consists of 14 residues. This CDR3 is CASSFGGSNNEQFF. In DNA, the CDR3 is TGTGCCAGCAGCTTTGGCGGGAGTAACAATGAGCAGTTCTTC.